This passage covers 28 T cell receptor beta chains from one sample sequenced in a study of T cell responses to AZD1222 COVID-19 vaccine (dated by TCRdb to the early 2020s). What this sample's time point label stands for: baseline before first vaccination. Library method: the immunoSEQ multiplex PCR assay. What TCRdb holds here is the immuneACCESS table cut down to in-frame rearrangements. Part of the clones is not present; checked against another copy, under half of the missing clones reflect an unresolved V gene, and the others are unexplained. Within this sample are about 120,000 clones, with around nine tenths of them counted one time only. The ten largest clonotypes hold around 1.7% of the sample. Sample: peripheral blood, taken on day 0 of AZD1222 vaccination. Every receptor here comes from an adult in good health.

The chain is built from TRBV19 and TRBJ2-7; TRBD2 matches 10 bases. From germline, CDR1 is LNHDA and CDR2 SQIVND (reference sequence). There are 14 residues in the CDR3. Trimming cost V 5 bases and J 6 bases; bases outside gene matches: 7. The CDR3 DNA follows: TGTGCCAGTAGTTTCTCTAGCGGGAGAAGCGAGCAGTACGTC. Its translation: CASSFSSGRSEQYV.

DNA for the CDR3: TGTGCCAGCAGGATGGGGGGCCTGAATGAGCAGTTCTTC. Its protein is CASRMGGLNEQFF. This chain links TRBV3-1 (or the pseudogene TRBV3-2) with TRBJ2-1; D is possibly TRBD1 or TRBD2 (6 bases each). The CDR3 sequence is 13 residues long. Germline CDR1 LGHDT, CDR2 YNNKEL (reference sequence). V lost 6 bases and J lost 7, with 13 bases in between.

This clone was observed a handful of times. The chain joins TRBV5-1 to TRBJ1-4, with D possibly matching TRBD1 (6 bases). The germline gives CDR1 SGHRS, CDR2 YFSETQ. The CDR3 is 14 residues long. V lost 2 bases and J 7 bases, leaving 12 bases between the germline ends. The CDR3 DNA follows: TGCGCCAGCAGCTTTCAGGGGCGCGGTGAAAAACTGTTTTTT. This codes for CASSFQGRGEKLFF.

The V call is TRBV24-1, the J call TRBJ2-5; 7 positions agree with TRBD2. The V gene's germline CDR1 is KGHDR and CDR2 SFDVKD. Trimming cost V 6 bases and J 5 bases; bases outside gene matches: 14. The CDR3 extends over 16 amino acids. The CDR3 DNA reads TGTGCCACCAGTCCTCCCCCAGCGGGACCTCAGGAGACCCAGTACTTC. This gives the protein CATSPPPAGPQETQYF.

The CDR3 nucleotides are TGTGCCAGCACCTGGCTTGACACCGGGGAGCTGTTTTTT. This gives the protein CASTWLDTGELFF. V and J are TRBV2 and TRBJ2-2, with D hard to call. Trimming pared 7 bases from V and 3 bases from J, leaving 9 bases between. From germline, CDR1 is SNHLY and CDR2 FYNNEI. This CDR3 comprises 13 residues.

The chain combines TRBV9 with TRBJ2-2; D may correspond to TRBD1 or TRBD2 (5 bases each). Trimming stripped 3 bases from V and 4 bases from J, with 13 bases between. The CDR3 is made up of 15 amino acids. The germline V gene has CDR1 SGDLS and CDR2 YYNGEE. The CDR3 DNA follows: TGTGCCAGCAGCGCCTCCGGGACCTCCACCGGGGAGCTGTTTTTT. Amino acid sequence: CASSASGTSTGELFF.

The chain is built from TRBV7-3 and TRBJ2-2; no firm D call. The CDR3 is made up of 15 amino acids. Trimming took 2 bases from V and 1 from J, leaving 8 bases between them. Germline values: CDR1 SGHTA, CDR2 FQGTGA. The CDR3 DNA follows: TGTGCCAGCAGCTTACCAACAGTGAACACCGGGGAGCTGTTTTTT. It codes for CASSLPTVNTGELFF. Based on the CDR3 plus reference TRBV7-3 and TRBJ2-2, the full variable domain is GAGVSQTPSNKVTEKGKYVELRCDPISGHTALYWYRQSLGQGPEFLIYFQGTGAADDSGLPNDRFFAVRPEGSVSTLKIQRTERGDSAVYLCASSLPTVNTGELFFGEGSRLTVL.

CDR3 nucleotides: TGTGCCAGCAGTTACCCCCCTATAGGACAGACTGAAGCTTTCTTT. It yields the protein CASSYPPIGQTEAFF. This chain joins TRBV6-2 or TRBV6-3 and TRBJ1-1; tentatively, D is TRBD1 (6 bases). The CDR3 runs 15 residues. V lost 2 bases to trimming and J lost 5 bases, with 15 bases between them. Germline values: CDR1 MNHEY, CDR2 SVGEGT.

The rearrangement uses TRBV19 and TRBJ2-2, with 13 bases identical to TRBD2. The CDR3 covers 16 residues. J gave up 6 bases and V 5 bases, and 6 bases lay outside the gene matches. Germline CDR1 is LNHDA and CDR2 is SQIVND (reference sequence). CDR3 protein: CASSPRLAGGPGELFF. The CDR3 nucleotides are TGTGCCAGTAGTCCCCGACTAGCGGGAGGTCCCGGGGAGCTGTTTTTT.

This clone has a single count. This chain links TRBV6-5 with TRBJ1-2, with D possibly being TRBD1 (6 bases). CDR3 length: 14 residues. V gave up 6 bases and J gave up 7 bases, with 18 bases separating them. From germline, CDR1 is MNHEY and CDR2 SVGAGI. This CDR3 reads CASRKLSGEGGYTF. CDR3 DNA: TGTGCCAGCAGGAAACTATCAGGGGAAGGTGGCTACACCTTC.

With regard to this clone: Other DNA sequences in this specimen translate into the identical CDR3. J is TRBJ1-5 and V is TRBV19; D unresolved. Looked up from germline, CDR1 is LNHDA and CDR2 is SQIVND (reference sequence). This CDR3 is built from 13 residues. V was cut by 3 bases and J by 4 bases, with 7 bases left in between. CDR3 coding DNA: TGTGCCAGTAGTATTGCAGTTAATCAGCCCCAGCATTTT. Its translation: CASSIAVNQPQHF.

The chain is built from TRBV18 and TRBJ2-3; perhaps D is TRBD1 or TRBD2 (5 bases each). Germline CDR1 reads KGHSH; CDR2 reads LQKENI. There are 14 residues in the CDR3. V shed 0 bases and J shed 5 bases, with 9 bases lying between them. The CDR3 here is CASSPPVRGDTQYF. CDR3 DNA sequence: TGTGCCAGCTCACCACCGGTGAGGGGAGATACGCAGTATTTT. Based on the CDR3 plus reference TRBV18 and TRBJ2-3, the full variable domain is NAGVMQNPRHLVRRRGQEARLRCSPMKGHSHVYWYRQLPEEGLKFMVYLQKENIIDESGMPKERFSAEFPKEGPSILRIQQVVRGDSAAYFCASSPPVRGDTQYFGPGTRLTVL.

CDR3 bases: TGTGCCAGCAGCCTTACTAGCGGGGGGCCCTACGAGCAGTACTTC. This codes for CASSLTSGGPYEQYF. The chain carries TRBV7-3 and TRBJ2-7; TRBD2 matches at 12 bases. Unmatched junction bases numbered 4, after V lost 5 bases and J lost 2 bases. The CDR3 is 15 amino acids. The germline CDR1 and CDR2 sequences are SGHTA and FQGTGA.

A note on this clone: This same CDR3 is encoded by further DNA sequences in the sample. The V call is TRBV7-9, the J call TRBJ2-7; 8 bases fit TRBD2. Germline assignment: CDR1 SEHNR and CDR2 FQNEAQ (reference sequence). V lost 2 bases and J lost 2; bases outside the gene matches: 2. The CDR3 spans 14 residues. The CDR3 coding sequence is TGTGCCAGCAGCTTAAGCGGGGGTCCCTACGAGCAGTACTTC. It encodes CASSLSGGPYEQYF. Full variable domain (outside the CDR3, taken from reference TRBV7-9 and TRBJ2-7): DTGVSQNPRHKITKRGQNVTFRCDPISEHNRLYWYRQTLGQGPEFLTYFQNEAQLEKSRLLSDRFSAERPKGSFSTLEIQRTEQGDSAMYLCASSLSGGPYEQYFGPGTRLTVT.

The rearrangement joins TRBV9 to TRBJ1-6; D remains ambiguous. V was trimmed by 0 bases and J by 6 bases, leaving 10 bases between them. Germline CDR1 and CDR2: SGDLS and YYNGEE. The CDR3 loop spans 15 amino acids. CDR3: CASSVGRAFNSPLHF. CDR3 in DNA: TGTGCCAGCAGCGTAGGTCGGGCGTTTAATTCACCCCTCCACTTT. The full variable domain, completed using reference TRBV9 and TRBJ1-6, is DSGVTQTPKHLITATGQRVTLRCSPRSGDLSVYWYQQSLDQGLQFLIQYYNGEERAKGNILERFSAQQFPDLHSELNLSSLELGDSALYFCASSVGRAFNSPLHFGNGTRLTVT.

V and J are TRBV4-3 and TRBJ2-3; 8 bases agree with TRBD1. Per the germline V gene, CDR1 is LGHNA and CDR2 is YSLEER. The length of the CDR3 is 15 residues. Trimming cost V 2 bases and J 8 bases; bases outside gene matches: 9. CDR3 coding DNA: TGCGCCAGCAGCCAATCCGACAGGGGCGGCCTTACGCAGTATTTT. The encoded protein is CASSQSDRGGLTQYF.

The chain couples TRBV11-2 to TRBJ1-2; no clear D. Germline CDR1 is SGHAT and CDR2 is FQNNGV. The V and J ends lost 3 bases and 4 bases respectively, with 9 bases between them. The CDR3 covers 13 residues. Here the CDR3 reads CASSLRAFYGYTF. In DNA form, the CDR3 reads TGTGCCAGCAGCTTGCGGGCGTTCTATGGCTACACCTTC.

The chain links TRBV10-3 to TRBJ1-2; D gene uncertain. Germline assignment: CDR1 ENHRY and CDR2 SYGVKD. This CDR3 has 14 amino acids. The V end was cut by 0 bases, the J end by 1 base, with 6 bases between. The CDR3 is CAISESGRNYGYTF. The CDR3 bases are TGTGCCATCAGTGAGTCGGGTCGTAACTATGGCTACACCTTC.

This clone has a handful of counts. The chain uses TRBV7-2 and TRBJ1-5, with D hard to call. CDR1 is SGHTA, CDR2 FQGNSA, per germline. This CDR3 contains 14 residues. V was trimmed by 1 base and J by 0 bases, leaving 4 bases between them. CDR3 residues: CASSLGPSNQPQHF. CDR3 sequence (DNA): TGTGCCAGCAGCTTAGGGCCTAGCAATCAGCCCCAGCATTTT. Full variable domain (missing parts from reference TRBV7-2 and TRBJ1-5): GAGVSQSPSNKVTEKGKDVELRCDPISGHTALYWYRQSLGQGLEFLIYFQGNSAPDKSGLPSDRFSAERTGGSVSTLTIQRTQQEDSAVYLCASSLGPSNQPQHFGDGTRLSIL.

In nucleotides, the CDR3 is TGTGCCAGCAGTTACTCTGCGACCTATAATTCACCCCTCCACTTT. Protein product: CASSYSATYNSPLHF. The V and J genes are TRBV6-5 and TRBJ1-6; D gene uncertain. Germline V gene data show CDR1 as MNHEY and CDR2 as SVGAGI. CDR3 length equals 15 residues. Trimming left V 0 bases short and J 2 bases short, with 5 bases between.

This clone appeared a few times. V and J are TRBV2 and TRBJ1-6; unclear D gene. Per germline, CDR1 SNHLY and CDR2 FYNNEI. V gave up 3 bases and J gave up 3 bases, with 15 bases separating them. The CDR3 is 17 residues long. In nucleotides, the CDR3 is TGTGCCAGCAGTGAGCGCAGCCTAAACATCTATAATTCACCCCTCCACTTT. It translates to CASSERSLNIYNSPLHF.

This chain connects TRBV7-2 to TRBJ1-5; tentative D call: TRBD1 (5 bases). Germline V gives CDR1 SGHTA, CDR2 FQGNSA. Trimming took 2 bases from V and 2 from J, leaving 10 bases between them. The CDR3 is 15 residues long. The CDR3 spells CASSLSIQGNQPQHF. The CDR3, as DNA: TGTGCCAGCAGCTTAAGCATACAGGGCAATCAGCCCCAGCATTTT. Full variable domain (missing parts from reference TRBV7-2 and TRBJ1-5): GAGVSQSPSNKVTEKGKDVELRCDPISGHTALYWYRQSLGQGLEFLIYFQGNSAPDKSGLPSDRFSAERTGGSVSTLTIQRTQQEDSAVYLCASSLSIQGNQPQHFGDGTRLSIL.

In its sample, this clone was seen a few times. V is TRBV7-2 and J is TRBJ1-1; the D gene is possibly TRBD1 (6 bases). CDR3 length equals 13 residues. Per germline, CDR1 SGHTA and CDR2 FQGNSA. The V end lost 5 bases, the J end lost 0 bases, and 7 bases lay between the germline ends. The DNA for the CDR3 is TGTGCCAGCAGCACAGGGATGAACACTGAAGCTTTCTTT. It translates to CASSTGMNTEAFF.

This clone has a handful of counts. V and J are TRBV19 and TRBJ1-2; possibly TRBD1 for D (6 bases). Germline CDR1 LNHDA, CDR2 SQIVND (reference sequence). Trimming pared 10 bases from V and 5 bases from J, leaving 17 bases between. This CDR3 has 13 amino acids. In DNA, the CDR3 is TGTGCCACCCGATACGGGGGCGCATATGGCTACACCTTC. This codes for CATRYGGAYGYTF. Full variable domain (remainder filled in from reference TRBV19 and TRBJ1-2): DGGITQSPKYLFRKEGQNVTLSCEQNLNHDAMYWYRQDPGQGLRLIYYSQIVNDFQKGDIAEGYSVSREKKESFPLTVTSAQKNPTAFYLCATRYGGAYGYTFGSGTRLTVV.

With respect to this clone: The junction differs from germline at one of its ends, possibly a read error. The V and J genes are TRBV7-7 and TRBJ2-5, with D unresolved. From germline, CDR1 is SSHAT and CDR2 FNYEAQ (reference sequence). The CDR3 is 13 amino acids. Written as DNA, the CDR3 is TGTGCTAGCAGCTTCAATCTCCAGGAGACCCAGTACTTC. Its translation: CASSFNLQETQYF.

V and J are TRBV4-1 and TRBJ1-3; the D is unclear. CDR3 length equals 17 residues. V lost 2 bases, J lost 1 base, and 15 bases lay in between. From germline, CDR1 is MGHRA and CDR2 YSYEKL. The CDR3 coding sequence is TGCGCCAGCAGCCAATCTCTGCAATTGGGGTCTGGAAACACCATATATTTT. Protein sequence: CASSQSLQLGSGNTIYF.

This clone was picked up one time. The chain carries TRBV6-5 and TRBJ2-3; 9 bases are shared with TRBD2. Trimming cost V 10 bases and J 1 base; bases outside gene matches: 6. The CDR3 is 14 amino acids. Germline assignment: CDR1 MNHEY and CDR2 SVGAGI. As DNA, the CDR3 is TGTGCCACCCACTGGACTAGCGGCACAGATACGCAGTATTTT. Its protein is CATHWTSGTDTQYF.

V gene TRBV7-9 combines with J gene TRBJ2-2, with 7 bases identical to TRBD1. This CDR3 is built from 18 residues. The V and J ends lost 5 bases and 1 base, in that order; junction bases with no gene match: 13. CDR1 SEHNR and CDR2 FQNEAQ come from the germline V gene (reference sequence). The CDR3 loop reads CASSPQRLRGLNTGELFF. Written as DNA, the CDR3 is TGTGCCAGCAGCCCCCAGAGACTAAGGGGGCTGAACACCGGGGAGCTGTTTTTT.